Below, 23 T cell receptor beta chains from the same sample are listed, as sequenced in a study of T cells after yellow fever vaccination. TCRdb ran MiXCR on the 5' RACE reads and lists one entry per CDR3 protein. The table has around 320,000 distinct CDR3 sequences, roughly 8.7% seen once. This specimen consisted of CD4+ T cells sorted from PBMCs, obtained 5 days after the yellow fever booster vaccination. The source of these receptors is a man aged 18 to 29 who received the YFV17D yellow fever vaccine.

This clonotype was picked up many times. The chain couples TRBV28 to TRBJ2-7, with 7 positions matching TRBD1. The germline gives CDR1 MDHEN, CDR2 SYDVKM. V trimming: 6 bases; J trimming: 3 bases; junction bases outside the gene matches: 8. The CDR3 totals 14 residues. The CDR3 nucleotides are TGTGCCAGCAGCCCAGGGGGTGTAGACTACGAGCAGTACGTC. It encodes CASSPGGVDYEQYV.

The CDR3 sequence: CASSLVVGQYTF. CDR3 sequence (DNA): TGTGCCAGCAGCTTAGTCGTGGGGCAGTACACCTTC. This rearrangement joins TRBV7-9 to TRBJ1-2; D might be TRBD1 (5 bases). Looked up from germline, CDR1 is SEHNR and CDR2 is FQNEAQ (reference sequence). The CDR3 is 12 residues long. V shed 1 base and J shed 11 bases, with 11 bases lying between them.

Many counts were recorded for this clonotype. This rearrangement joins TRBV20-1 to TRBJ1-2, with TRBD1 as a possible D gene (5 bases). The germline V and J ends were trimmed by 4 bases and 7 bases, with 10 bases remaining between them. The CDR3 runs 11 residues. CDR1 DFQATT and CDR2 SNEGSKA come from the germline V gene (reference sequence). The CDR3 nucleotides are TGCAGTGCTACAGGGTCGGGTGGCTACACCTTC. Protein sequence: CSATGSGGYTF.

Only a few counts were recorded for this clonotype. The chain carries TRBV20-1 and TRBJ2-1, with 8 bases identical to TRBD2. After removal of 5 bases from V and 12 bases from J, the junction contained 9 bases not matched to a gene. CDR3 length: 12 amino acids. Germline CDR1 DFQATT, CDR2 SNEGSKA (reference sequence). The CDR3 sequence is CSAPSGRAGQFF. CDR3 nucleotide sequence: TGCAGTGCTCCTAGCGGGCGAGCAGGGCAGTTCTTC.

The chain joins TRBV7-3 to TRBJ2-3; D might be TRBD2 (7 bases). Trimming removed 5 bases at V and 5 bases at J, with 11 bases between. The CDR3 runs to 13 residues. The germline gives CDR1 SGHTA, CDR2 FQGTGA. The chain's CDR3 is CASSPGGLDTQYF. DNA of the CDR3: TGTGCCAGCAGCCCGGGGGGCCTAGATACGCAGTATTTT.

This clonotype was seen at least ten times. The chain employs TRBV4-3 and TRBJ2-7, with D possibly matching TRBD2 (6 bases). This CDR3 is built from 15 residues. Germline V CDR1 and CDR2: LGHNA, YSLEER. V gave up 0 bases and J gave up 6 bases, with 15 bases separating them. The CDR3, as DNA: TGCGCCAGCAGCCAAGATGGGCGGGGTGATGCCGAGCAGTACTTC. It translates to CASSQDGRGDAEQYF.

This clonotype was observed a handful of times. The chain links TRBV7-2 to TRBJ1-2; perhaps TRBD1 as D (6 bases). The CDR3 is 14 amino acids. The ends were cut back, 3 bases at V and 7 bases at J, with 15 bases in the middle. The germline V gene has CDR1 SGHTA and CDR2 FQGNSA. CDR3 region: CASSFNRALGGYTF. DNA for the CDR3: TGTGCCAGCAGCTTCAACAGGGCTTTGGGTGGCTACACCTTC.

The CDR3, as DNA: TGCGCCAGCAGCCCCCCCACATCTAGCACAGATACGCAGTATTTT. Amino acid sequence: CASSPPTSSTDTQYF. The chain employs TRBV5-1 and TRBJ2-3, with D hard to call. CDR3 length equals 15 residues. CDR1 is SGHRS, CDR2 YFSETQ, per germline. The V gene lost 4 bases and the J gene lost 0 bases, with 12 bases spanning the gap.

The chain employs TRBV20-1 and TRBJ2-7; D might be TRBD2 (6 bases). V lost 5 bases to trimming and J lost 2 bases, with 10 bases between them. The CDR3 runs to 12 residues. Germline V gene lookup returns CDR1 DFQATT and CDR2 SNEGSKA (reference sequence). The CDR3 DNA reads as TGCAGTGCTCCAGCGGGCACCTACGAGCAGTACTTC. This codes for CSAPAGTYEQYF.

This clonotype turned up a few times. The CDR3 protein is CASSTTSGGPNEQFF. Here the CDR3 DNA reads TGTGCCAGCAGTACGACTAGCGGGGGGCCCAATGAGCAGTTCTTC. The rearrangement joins TRBV28 to TRBJ2-1, with TRBD2 identical over 13 bases. From germline, CDR1 is MDHEN and CDR2 SYDVKM. The trim removed 5 bases at V and 6 bases at J, leaving 4 bases unmatched. This CDR3 has 15 amino acids.

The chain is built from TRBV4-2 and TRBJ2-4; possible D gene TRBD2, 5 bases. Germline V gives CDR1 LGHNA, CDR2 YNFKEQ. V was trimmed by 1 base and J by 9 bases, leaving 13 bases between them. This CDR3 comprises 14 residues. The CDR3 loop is CASSQVAFEGIQYF. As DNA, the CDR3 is TGTGCCAGCAGCCAAGTAGCATTTGAGGGCATTCAGTACTTC.

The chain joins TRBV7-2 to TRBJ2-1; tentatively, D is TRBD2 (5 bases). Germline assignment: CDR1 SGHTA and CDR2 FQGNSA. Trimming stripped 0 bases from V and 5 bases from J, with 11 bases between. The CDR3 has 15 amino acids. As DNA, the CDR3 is TGTGCCAGCAGCTTAGCGGGCCGGGGAAACAATGAGCAGTTCTTC. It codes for CASSLAGRGNNEQFF.

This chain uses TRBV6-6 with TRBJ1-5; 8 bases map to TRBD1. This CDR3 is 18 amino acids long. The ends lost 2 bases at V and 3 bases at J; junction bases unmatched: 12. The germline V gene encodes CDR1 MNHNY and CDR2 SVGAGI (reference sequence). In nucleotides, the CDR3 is TGTGCCAGCAGTTACAATGTCGGGACAGGAGGGGACAATCAGCCCCAGCATTTT. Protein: CASSYNVGTGGDNQPQHF.

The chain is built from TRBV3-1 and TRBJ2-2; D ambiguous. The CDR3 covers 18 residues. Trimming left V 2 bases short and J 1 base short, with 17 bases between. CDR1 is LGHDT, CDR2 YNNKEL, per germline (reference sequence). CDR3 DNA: TGTGCCAGCAGCCAAAATCAAGGGTTCAAAATGAACACCGGGGAGCTGTTTTTT. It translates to CASSQNQGFKMNTGELFF.

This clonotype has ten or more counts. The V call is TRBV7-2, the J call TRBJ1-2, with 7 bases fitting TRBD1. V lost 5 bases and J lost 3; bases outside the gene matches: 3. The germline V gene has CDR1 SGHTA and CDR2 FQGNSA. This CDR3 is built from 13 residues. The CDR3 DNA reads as TGTGCCAGCAGCCGAACAGGGGACTATGGCTACACCTTC. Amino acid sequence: CASSRTGDYGYTF.

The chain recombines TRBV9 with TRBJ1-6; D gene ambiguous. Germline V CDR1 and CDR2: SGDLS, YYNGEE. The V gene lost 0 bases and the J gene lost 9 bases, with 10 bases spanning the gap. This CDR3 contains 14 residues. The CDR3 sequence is CASSVGVGSSPLHF. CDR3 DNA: TGTGCCAGCAGCGTAGGGGTCGGTAGTTCACCCCTCCACTTT.

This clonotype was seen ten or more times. DNA for the CDR3: TGCGCCAGCAGCTTGGAAACGACAGGGGGCTCTTCTGAAGCTTTCTTT. Protein: CASSLETTGGSSEAFF. The rearrangement joins TRBV5-1 to TRBJ1-1, with 10 bases lining up with TRBD1. The length of the CDR3 is 16 residues. The germline CDR1 and CDR2 sequences are SGHRS and YFSETQ. Unmatched junction bases numbered 8, after V lost 0 bases and J lost 6 bases.

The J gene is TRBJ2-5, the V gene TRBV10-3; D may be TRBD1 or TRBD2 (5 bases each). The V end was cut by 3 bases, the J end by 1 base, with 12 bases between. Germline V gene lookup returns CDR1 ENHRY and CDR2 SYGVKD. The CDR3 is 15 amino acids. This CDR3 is CAISDLVGTQETQYF. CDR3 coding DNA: TGTGCCATCAGTGACCTCGTAGGGACCCAAGAGACCCAGTACTTC.

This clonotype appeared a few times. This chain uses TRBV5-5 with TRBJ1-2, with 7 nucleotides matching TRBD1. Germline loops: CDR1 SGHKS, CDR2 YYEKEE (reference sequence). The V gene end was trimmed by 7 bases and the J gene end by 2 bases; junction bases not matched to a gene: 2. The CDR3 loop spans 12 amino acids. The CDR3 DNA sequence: TGTGCCAGCGTGGACAGGAACTATGGCTACACCTTC. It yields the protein CASVDRNYGYTF.

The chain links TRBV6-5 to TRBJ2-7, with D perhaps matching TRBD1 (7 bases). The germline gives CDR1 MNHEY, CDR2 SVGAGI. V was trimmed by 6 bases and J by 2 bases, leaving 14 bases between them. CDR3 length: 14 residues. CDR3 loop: CASSYGGQPYEQYF. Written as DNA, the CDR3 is TGTGCCAGCAGCTACGGGGGACAGCCCTACGAGCAGTACTTC.

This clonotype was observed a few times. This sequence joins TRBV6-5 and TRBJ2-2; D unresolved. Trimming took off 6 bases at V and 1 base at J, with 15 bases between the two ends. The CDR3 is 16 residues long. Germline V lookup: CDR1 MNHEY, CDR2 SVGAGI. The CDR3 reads CASSSPMGLNTGELFF. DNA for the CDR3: TGTGCCAGCAGCTCTCCAATGGGGTTGAACACCGGGGAGCTGTTTTTT.

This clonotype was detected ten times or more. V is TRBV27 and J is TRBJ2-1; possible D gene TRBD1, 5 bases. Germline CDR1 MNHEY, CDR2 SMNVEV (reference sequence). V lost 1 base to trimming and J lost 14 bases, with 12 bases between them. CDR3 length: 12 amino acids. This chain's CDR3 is CASSLLGQGEFF. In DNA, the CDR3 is TGTGCCAGCAGTTTATTGGGGCAGGGTGAGTTCTTC.

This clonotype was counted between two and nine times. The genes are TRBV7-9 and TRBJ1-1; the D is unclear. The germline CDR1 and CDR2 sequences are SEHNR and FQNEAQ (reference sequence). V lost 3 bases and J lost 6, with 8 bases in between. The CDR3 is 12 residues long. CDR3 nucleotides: TGTGCCAGCAGCTTGGCAGCCCCTGAAGCTTTCTTT. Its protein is CASSLAAPEAFF.